A selection of T cell receptor beta chains follows, all from one sample in a study of cytomegalovirus exposure and HLA in healthy donors. Sequenced by immunoSEQ multiplex PCR; TCRdb stores in-frame clones only, minus some. The sample data list 150,000 or so clones. The sample consisted of PBMCs. Receptor source: a woman between 18 and 30 years old in good health and CMV-seronegative. CDR3s include the opening cysteine and the closing phenylalanine or tryptophan. The D gene is left open where the match is weak.

>TRBJ1-2|TRBV6-1|NA
TGTGCCAGCAGTGAAGGGCAGGGGCTGGATTATGGCTACACCTTC
CASSEGQGLDYGYTF
>TRBJ2-5|TRBV27|NA
TGTGGGGCGGGCAGGCTAGGAGAGACCCAGTACTTC
CGAGRLGETQYF
>TRBJ1-2|TRBV4-1|NA
TGCGCCAGCAGCCAGGGACTGCGTGACTACACCTTC
CASSQGLRDYTF
>TRBJ2-7|TRBV15|NA
TGTGCCACCAGCAGAGCTGGGAGCTCCTACGAGCAGTACTTC
CATSRAGSSYEQYF
>TRBJ1-1|TRBV27|TRBD1
TGTGCCAGCAGTTTTGAGGGGGCTTACGGTATGAACACTGAAGCTTTCTTT
CASSFEGAYGMNTEAFF
>TRBJ2-3|TRBV4-1|NA
TGCGCCAGCAGCCCCTTGTCTGGAGGGGCCACAGATACGCAGTATTTT
CASSPLSGGATDTQYF
>TRBJ2-5|TRBV7-2|TRBD2
TGTGCCAGCAGCCCAACCGGCGGGGGGGAGACCCAGTACTTC
CASSPTGGGETQYF
>TRBJ2-1|TRBV2|TRBD2
TGTGCCAGCAGTGAGATAGGCGGGAGCGCCAATGAGCAGTTCTTC
CASSEIGGSANEQFF
>TRBJ2-2|TRBV7-9|TRBD2
TGTGCCAGCAGCATTGGGACTAGCGGGCCTCATCCGAACACCGGGGAGCTGTTTTTT
CASSIGTSGPHPNTGELFF
>TRBJ2-7|TRBV5-8|TRBD1
TGTGCCAGCAGCTTGGGCGGTATCAGGGACAGGGGGCGCGAGCAGTACTTC
CASSLGGIRDRGREQYF
>TRBJ2-3|TRBV7-2|NA
TGTGCCAGCAGCCTTATAAGCACAGATACGCAGTATTTT
CASSLISTDTQYF
>TRBJ2-7|TRBV29-1|TRBD1
TGCAGCGGCGGTACCGGGACAGGGGGCGAGCAGTACTTC
CSGGTGTGGEQYF
>TRBJ2-4|TRBV5-8|NA
TGTGCCAGCAGCTTGGACACCCTGGCCAAAAACATTCAGTACTTC
CASSLDTLAKNIQYF
>TRBJ1-3|TRBV30|NA
TGTGCCTGGAGTGCTAAATACGGGACAAGAACTGGAAACACCATATATTTT
CAWSAKYGTRTGNTIYF
>TRBJ1-2|TRBV9|TRBD1
TGTGCCAGCAGCTTAGGACAGGGGGTTCTTGGCTACACCTTC
CASSLGQGVLGYTF
>TRBJ1-1|TRBV14|NA
TGTGCCAGCAGCCAACAAACAATCACTGAAGCTTTCTTT
CASSQQTITEAFF
>TRBJ2-3|TRBV5-1|TRBD1
TGCGCCAGCAGCGTAGGGGACAGGGCGAGCACAGATACGCAGTATTTT
CASSVGDRASTDTQYF
>TRBJ1-2|TRBV10-3|NA
TGTGCCATCAGTGAGGGGGCGGACTATGGCTACACCTTC
CAISEGADYGYTF
>TRBJ1-4|TRBV5-4|NA
TGTGCCAGCAGCTTGGGCGGAACAACTAATGAAAAACTGTTTTTT
CASSLGGTTNEKLFF
>TRBJ2-2|TRBV9|NA
TGTGCCAGCAGCGTAGAACTAACCGGGGAGCTGTTTTTT
CASSVELTGELFF
>TRBJ2-1|TRBV4-2|NA
TGTGCCAGCAGCCAATCGGACTATATGATATACAATGAGCAGTTCTTC
CASSQSDYMIYNEQFF
>TRBJ2-3|TRBV14|TRBD2
TGTGCCAGCAGCCAACCGGAGGGTTGGCGGGAGGGAGCAGATACGCAGTATTTT
CASSQPEGWREGADTQYF
>TRBJ2-3|TRBV9|NA
TGTGCCAGCAGCGTGGGCAGGATCCCCACAGATACGCAGTATTTT
CASSVGRIPTDTQYF
>TRBJ1-2|TRBV5-1|TRBD1
TGCGCCAGCAGCTGGGACAGTACTAACTATGGCTACACCTTC
CASSWDSTNYGYTF
>TRBJ1-3|TRBV5-1|NA
TGCGCCAGCAGCTTAGGCCTCACGACTACCACTGGAAACACCATATATTTT
CASSLGLTTTTGNTIYF
>TRBJ1-2|TRBV7-8|TRBD1
TGTGCCAGCAGCTTACCCCCCGGGACAGGCCCTCGGGGAGGCTACACCTTC
CASSLPPGTGPRGGYTF
>TRBJ1-3|TRBV4-2|TRBD1
TGTGCCAGCAGCCAAGGTAACAGGGGCCCTGGAAACACCATATATTTT
CASSQGNRGPGNTIYF
>TRBJ1-1|TRBV29-1|TRBD1
TGCAGCGTTGAGCCGGCAGGGGGGAACACTGAAGCTTTCTTT
CSVEPAGGNTEAFF
>TRBJ2-1|TRBV4-2|NA
TGTGCCAGCAGCCAAGATGGAGTATATGAGCAGTTCTTC
CASSQDGVYEQFF